The 12 T cell receptor beta chains below all came from one sample that was sequenced in a study of early T cells in non-severe SARS-CoV-2 infection. MiXCR, run by TCRdb on the 5' RACE reads, gives a single entry per CDR3 protein. The table has roughly 88,000 distinct CDR3 sequences, less than 15% seen once. Sequenced sample: whole blood. These receptors were taken from an adult who was a healthcare worker with PCR-confirmed SARS-CoV-2 infection or an uninfected control (not recorded which).

A few counts support this clonotype. The chain couples TRBV5-4 to TRBJ2-1, with D maybe TRBD2 (6 bases). Germline V gene sequence: CDR1 SGHNT, CDR2 YYREEE (reference sequence). The CDR3 is 15 amino acids. Trimming pared 0 bases from V and 8 bases from J, leaving 15 bases between. In nucleotides, the CDR3 is TGTGCCAGCAGCTTGGGTCTAGCGCGGGACGATGAGCAGTTCTTC. Its translation is CASSLGLARDDEQFF. Combining the CDR3 with reference TRBV5-4 and TRBJ2-1 gives the whole variable domain ETGVTQSPTHLIKTRGQQVTLRCSSQSGHNTVSWYQQALGQGPQFIFQYYREEENGRGNFPPRFSGLQFPNYSSELNVNALELDDSALYLCASSLGLARDDEQFFGPGTRLTVL.

At least ten counts were recorded for this clonotype. This chain joins TRBV6-5 and TRBJ2-1, with D possibly being TRBD2 (6 bases). The germline V gene has CDR1 MNHEY and CDR2 SVGAGI. There are 14 residues in the CDR3. Trimming took 2 bases from V and 5 from J, leaving 10 bases between them. The CDR3 nucleotides are TGTGCCAGCAGTTACACCCCGGGGGACAATGAGCAGTTCTTC. It codes for CASSYTPGDNEQFF.

The table lists this clonotype with many counts. The chain links TRBV6-2 or TRBV6-3 to TRBJ2-7; no reliable D call. This CDR3 contains 11 residues. Germline V gives CDR1 MNHEY, CDR2 SVGEGT. V lost 4 bases, J lost 3 bases, and 4 bases lay in between. The CDR3 reads CASSSLYEQYF. CDR3 nucleotides: TGTGCCAGCAGTTCCCTCTACGAGCAGTACTTC.

This clonotype was observed at least ten times. V usage is TRBV28 and J usage is TRBJ2-5; 7 nucleotides match TRBD2. Unmatched junction bases numbered 23, after V lost 5 bases and J lost 5 bases. The CDR3 contains 19 residues. Germline V gene lookup returns CDR1 MDHEN and CDR2 SYDVKM. In DNA, the CDR3 is TGTGCCAGCAGTCCCCTACCCTGGAATCGGGGGGAACTGGGGGAGACCCAGTACTTC. Residues: CASSPLPWNRGELGETQYF.

This clonotype was counted a few times. The CDR3 here is CSVRQGLGNNEQFF. The CDR3 DNA reads TGCAGCGTCAGACAGGGCCTGGGAAACAATGAGCAGTTCTTC. The V gene is TRBV29-1, the J gene TRBJ2-1; 7 positions match TRBD1. Per germline, CDR1 SQVTM and CDR2 ANQGSEA. Unmatched junction bases numbered 10, after V lost 6 bases and J lost 5 bases. The CDR3 runs 14 residues.

This clonotype has more than one count but fewer than ten. The rearrangement links TRBV10-2 to TRBJ1-1; D is unresolved. The CDR3 has 11 amino acids. Trimming took 3 bases from V and 5 from J, leaving 4 bases between them. Germline V CDR1 and CDR2: WSHSY, SAAADI. The DNA for the CDR3 is TGCGCCAGCAGTGATGGGACTGAAGCTTTCTTT. Encoded protein: CASSDGTEAFF.

This clonotype was counted a few times. The chain couples TRBV9 to TRBJ1-3; weak D call: TRBD1 (6 bases). V lost 4 bases, J lost 0 bases, and 14 bases lay in between. The germline V gene encodes CDR1 SGDLS and CDR2 YYNGEE. The CDR3 is made up of 16 amino acids. CDR3 protein: CASSQRGGSSGNTIYF. In nucleotides, the CDR3 is TGTGCCAGCAGCCAGAGAGGGGGAAGCTCTGGAAACACCATATATTTT.

This clonotype appeared many times. V gene TRBV5-4 combines with J gene TRBJ2-7, with unresolved D. The CDR3 loop spans 13 amino acids. The V end lost 5 bases, the J end lost 2 bases, and 11 bases lay between the germline ends. Germline loops: CDR1 SGHNT, CDR2 YYREEE (reference sequence). This CDR3 reads CASSELGPYEQYF. CDR3 nucleotide sequence: TGTGCCAGCAGTGAGCTCGGTCCCTACGAGCAGTACTTC.

There are many counts of this clonotype. V is TRBV5-6 and J is TRBJ2-4, with D tentatively TRBD1 (5 bases). Germline V CDR1 and CDR2: SGHDT, YYEEEE. The CDR3 length is 16 residues. V was pared by 4 bases and J by 0 bases, with 14 bases between. The CDR3 coding sequence is TGTGCCAGCAGCCCTTCCGACAGACTAGCCAAAAACATTCAGTACTTC. Its protein is CASSPSDRLAKNIQYF.

The rearrangement links TRBV30 to TRBJ1-1; no clear D gene. This CDR3 contains 14 residues. Trimming took 0 bases from V and 2 from J, leaving 10 bases between them. Germline CDR1 and CDR2: GTSNPN and SVGIG (reference sequence). The CDR3 sequence is CAWSVPWVNTEAFF. The CDR3 coding sequence is TGTGCCTGGAGTGTACCTTGGGTCAACACTGAAGCTTTCTTT. Complete variable domain (other parts from reference TRBV30 and TRBJ1-1): SQTIHQWPATLVQPVGSPLSLECTVEGTSNPNLYWYRQAAGRGLQLLFYSVGIGQISSEVPQNLSASRPQDRQFILSSKKLLLSDSGFYLCAWSVPWVNTEAFFGQGTRLTVV.

There are a few counts of this clonotype. The chain employs TRBV29-1 and TRBJ1-6; D gene uncertain. Per the germline V gene, CDR1 is SQVTM and CDR2 is ANQGSEA. V was cut by 6 bases and J by 7 bases, with 13 bases left in between. The CDR3 length is 13 residues. The CDR3 region has the DNA TGCAGCGTGGCTACATACCTAAATTCACCCCTCCACTTT. Translation gives CSVATYLNSPLHF.

Regarding this clonotype: An end of the junction differs from the germline gene, which may be a read error. The rearrangement uses TRBV5-1 and TRBJ2-3; D is ambiguous. CDR1 is SGHRS, CDR2 YFSETQ, per germline. The CDR3 loop spans 13 amino acids. CDR3 in amino acids: CTSSLDPRDTQYF. CDR3 coding DNA: TGCACCAGCAGCTTGGATCCCAGGGATACGCAGTATTTT.